Each of the 10 T cell receptor beta chains below was sequenced from the same sample in a study of lymphopenia after photon versus proton radiotherapy. Libraries were prepared by immunoSEQ multiplex PCR; TCRdb keeps only in-frame clonotypes and omits some of them. Counted here are more than 25,000 clones, about nine tenths occurring once; the ten biggest clones make up 5.5% to 7.5%. Sequences were derived from peripheral blood, sampled from a patient treated with photon-based radiotherapy. The source is a woman aged 50 to 60 with pancreatic cancer.

This sequence joins TRBV5-1 and TRBJ1-1, with D hard to call. Trimming removed 0 bases at V and 1 base at J, with 7 bases between. CDR3 length: 14 amino acids. Per germline, CDR1 SGHRS and CDR2 YFSETQ. CDR3 amino acids: CASSLAQQNTEAFF. The CDR3 nucleotides are TGCGCCAGCAGCTTGGCTCAGCAGAACACTGAAGCTTTCTTT.

The chain couples TRBV28 to TRBJ2-2; 7 nucleotides line up with TRBD2. The CDR3 is made up of 13 amino acids. Losses at the gene ends were 6 bases for V and 6 bases for J; bases not matched to a gene: 4. Germline V gene sequence: CDR1 MDHEN, CDR2 SYDVKM. CDR3 sequence reads: CASRGGTPGELFF. For the CDR3, the DNA is TGTGCCAGCAGGGGGGGGACCCCCGGGGAGCTGTTTTTT.

J is TRBJ1-2 and V is TRBV7-8; 7 bases match TRBD1. The junction had 10 bases not matched to a gene; V was cut back by 2 bases and J by 4 bases. The CDR3 loop spans 16 amino acids. Germline V gene sequence: CDR1 SGHVS, CDR2 FQNEAQ. The CDR3 here is CASSLTAGGIAYGYTF. DNA for the CDR3: TGTGCCAGCAGCTTAACGGCAGGGGGGATCGCCTATGGCTACACCTTC.

The chain couples TRBV4-2 to TRBJ2-2; 8 positions match TRBD2. CDR1 is LGHNA and CDR2 is YNFKEQ in the germline V gene. CDR3 length: 17 residues. With V trimmed by 0 bases and J by 6 bases, 9 bases remained unmatched. CDR3 DNA: TGTGCCAGCAGCCAAGATAATTCGGGACTAGTAGCCGGGGAGCTGTTTTTT. It is translated as CASSQDNSGLVAGELFF.

The chain is built from TRBV10-1 and TRBJ2-4; TRBD2 aligns across 12 bases. This CDR3 region has 15 residues. Germline CDR1 reads WNHNN; CDR2 reads SYGVQD (reference sequence). V shed 3 bases, J shed 5 bases, and the junction held 2 bases outside the gene matches. This CDR3 is CASSEASGRENIQYF. DNA of the CDR3: TGCGCCAGCAGTGAAGCTAGCGGGAGGGAAAACATTCAGTACTTC.

V is TRBV29-1 and J is TRBJ2-2; 11 nucleotides match TRBD2. The junction had 7 bases not matched to a gene; V was cut back by 3 bases and J by 1 base. Germline CDR1 is SQVTM and CDR2 is ANQGSEA. The CDR3 length is 17 residues. For the CDR3, the DNA is TGCAGCGTTGACGGGCTAGCGGGAGGACGGAACACCGGGGAGCTGTTTTTT. It specifies CSVDGLAGGRNTGELFF.

The rearrangement uses TRBV18 and TRBJ1-4; D is unresolved. Germline V gene sequence: CDR1 KGHSH, CDR2 LQKENI. V was clipped by 3 bases and J by 6 bases, with 8 bases between them. There are 13 residues in the CDR3. CDR3 sequence reads: CASSPRQDEKLFF. In DNA form, the CDR3 reads TGTGCCAGCTCACCGCGGCAAGATGAAAAACTGTTTTTT.

The rearrangement uses TRBV19 and TRBJ2-3; D uncertain. V was shortened by 6 bases and J by 0 bases, with 7 bases between the two germline ends. This CDR3 spans 13 amino acids. Germline lookup yields CDR1 LNHDA and CDR2 SQIVND (reference sequence). CDR3 protein: CASSGSSTDTQYF. Here the CDR3 DNA reads TGTGCCAGTAGCGGATCTAGCACAGATACGCAGTATTTT. Variable domain in full (rest from reference TRBV19 and TRBJ2-3): DGGITQSPKYLFRKEGQNVTLSCEQNLNHDAMYWYRQDPGQGLRLIYYSQIVNDFQKGDIAEGYSVSREKKESFPLTVTSAQKNPTAFYLCASSGSSTDTQYFGPGTRLTVL.

The chain has TRBV7-2 and TRBJ2-5, with a weak D call TRBD1 (6 bases). V lost 5 bases and J lost 2, with 18 bases in between. Germline V lookup: CDR1 SGHTA, CDR2 FQGNSA. This CDR3 region has 16 residues. CDR3 residues: CASSHLSNGTQETQYF. The CDR3 DNA reads TGTGCCAGCAGCCACTTGTCGAACGGGACACAAGAGACCCAGTACTTC.

The chain combines TRBV5-1 with TRBJ2-2, with TRBD1 identical over 9 bases. The CDR3 runs 14 residues. Germline values: CDR1 SGHRS, CDR2 YFSETQ. J gave up 6 bases and V 4 bases, and 4 bases lay outside the gene matches. For the CDR3, the DNA is TGCGCCAGCAGCATCCGACAGGGGGCCGGGGAGCTGTTTTTT. This codes for CASSIRQGAGELFF.